This T cell receptor beta chain comes out of a study of blood T cells in healthy people across ages. The germline CDR1 and CDR2 sequences are LGHNA and YSLEER. This CDR3 has 15 amino acids. Combining a sample-barcoded 5' primer with a J-beta primer mix, a second PCR ran for about 6 to 11 cycles. TCRdb redid the calling of the 5' RACE reads with MiXCR, one entry per CDR3 protein. The profile shows some 860,000 distinct CDR3 sequences, 45% to 70% of them singletons. V gene TRBV4-3 combines with J gene TRBJ2-1; D is uncertain. The DNA matches TRBJ2-7 better at its end, which makes the J call doubtful. Material for sequencing was blood. The source of this sequence is a man aged 40-50 years in good health. As DNA, the CDR3 is TGCGCCAGCAGCCAAGATGTCGAGTCCTACAATGAGCAGTACTTC. It is translated as CASSQDVESYNEQYF.